This entry is about one T cell receptor (beta chain). These data belong to a study of blood T cell repertoires in COVID-19. Here immunoSEQ multiplex PCR was the method, and the copy in TCRdb shows in-frame clones only, minus some. The sample lists some 220,000 clones; roughly 87% were seen once. Trimming at V came to 0 bases and at J to 5 bases, leaving 3 bases not matched to a gene. CDR3 length: 15 amino acids. Germline-derived CDR1 and CDR2 are SGHRS and YFSETQ. The sample consisted of peripheral blood. The chain carries TRBV5-1 and TRBJ2-1, with 9 bases lining up with TRBD2. The origin of this receptor is a woman between 18 and 30 years old who had recovered from COVID-19. The CDR3 region has the DNA TGCGCCAGCAGCTTGGTAGTAGCGGGAGACAATGAGCAGTTCTTC. This gives the protein CASSLVVAGDNEQFF.